The 8 T cell receptor beta chains below were found in one sample sequenced in a study of cytomegalovirus exposure and HLA in healthy donors. It was with 60 Vbeta and 13 Jbeta primers that the PCR ran. Measured with immunoSEQ multiplex PCR; TCRdb has only the in-frame clones, and not every one. The repertoire holds 100,000 to 150,000 clones, with roughly four fifths as singletons. Sequenced sample: PBMCs. The receptor source for this set is a male donor in good health and CMV-seropositive.

The genes are TRBV19 and TRBJ2-5, with 14 bases aligning to TRBD2. Trimming cost V 5 bases and J 5 bases; bases outside gene matches: 7. Germline-derived CDR1 and CDR2 are LNHDA and SQIVND (reference sequence). The CDR3 is 16 residues long. The CDR3 nucleotides read TGTGCCAGTAGTCCATGGCGGACTAGCGGGAGGGAGACCCAGTACTTC. Protein product: CASSPWRTSGRETQYF. Full variable domain (remainder filled in from reference TRBV19 and TRBJ2-5): DGGITQSPKYLFRKEGQNVTLSCEQNLNHDAMYWYRQDPGQGLRLIYYSQIVNDFQKGDIAEGYSVSREKKESFPLTVTSAQKNPTAFYLCASSPWRTSGRETQYFGPGTRLLVL.

This sequence joins TRBV4-2 and TRBJ2-1; no firm D call. This CDR3 has 15 residues. Germline V lookup: CDR1 LGHNA, CDR2 YNFKEQ. V was shortened by 8 bases and J by 0 bases, with 14 bases between the two germline ends. The CDR3 reads CASASPGVSYNEQFF. CDR3 DNA sequence: TGTGCCAGCGCTTCTCCGGGTGTCTCCTACAATGAGCAGTTCTTC.

This rearrangement joins TRBV11-2 to TRBJ2-7, with 11 bases that match TRBD1. There are 15 residues in the CDR3. The V gene's germline CDR1 is SGHAT and CDR2 FQNNGV. V shed 4 bases and J 3 bases; nucleotides not matched to a gene: 5. This chain's CDR3 is CASSSTGTGGYEQYF. In nucleotides, the CDR3 is TGTGCCAGCAGCTCCACCGGGACAGGGGGCTACGAGCAGTACTTC.

V usage is TRBV5-7 and J usage is TRBJ2-5; D is possibly TRBD2 (5 bases). The J call may not be correct, given that the DNA end is closer to TRBJ2-7. TRBV5-7 is assigned to the ORF class and has an uncertain function. This CDR3 is 14 amino acids long. Written as DNA, the CDR3 is TGTGCCAGCAGCTTGGGTCTAGCCCCCTACGAGCAGTACTTC. Translated: CASSLGLAPYEQYF.

This chain uses TRBV5-6 with TRBJ2-7, with 9 positions matching TRBD2. This CDR3 has 15 amino acids. The ends lost 2 bases at V and 0 bases at J; junction bases unmatched: 3. Germline CDR1 is SGHDT and CDR2 is YYEEEE. CDR3 loop: CASSFYSGSSYEQYF. In nucleotides, the CDR3 is TGTGCCAGCAGCTTTTATAGCGGGAGCTCCTACGAGCAGTACTTC.

CDR3 region: CASSLGTRGFEQYF. The CDR3 nucleotides are TGTGCCAGCAGTTTAGGGACAAGGGGCTTCGAGCAGTACTTC. The chain joins TRBV28 to TRBJ2-7; tentatively, D is TRBD1 (6 bases). The CDR3 length is 14 residues. Trimming removed 2 bases from V and 6 bases from J, with 14 bases in between. Germline V gene data show CDR1 as MDHEN and CDR2 as SYDVKM.

This clone was detected once. At one end the junction does not follow the germline gene, possibly because of a read error. The rearrangement links TRBV2 to TRBJ2-7; 7 nucleotides line up with TRBD2. CDR3 length: 13 amino acids. The germline V gene encodes CDR1 SNHLY and CDR2 FYNNEI. The CDR3 protein is CASGREWTYEQCF. In nucleotides, the CDR3 is TGTGCCAGCGGGCGGGAGTGGACCTACGAGCAGTGCTTC.

In this sample, this clone turned up a few times. The chain joins TRBV15 to TRBJ2-7; D gene uncertain. The CDR3 has 13 amino acids. Trimming took 0 bases from V and 4 from J, leaving 7 bases between them. Germline CDR1 reads LNHNV; CDR2 reads YYDKDF (reference sequence). Here the CDR3 reads CATSRESSYEQYF. Here the CDR3 DNA reads TGTGCCACCAGCAGAGAGTCCTCTTACGAGCAGTACTTC.